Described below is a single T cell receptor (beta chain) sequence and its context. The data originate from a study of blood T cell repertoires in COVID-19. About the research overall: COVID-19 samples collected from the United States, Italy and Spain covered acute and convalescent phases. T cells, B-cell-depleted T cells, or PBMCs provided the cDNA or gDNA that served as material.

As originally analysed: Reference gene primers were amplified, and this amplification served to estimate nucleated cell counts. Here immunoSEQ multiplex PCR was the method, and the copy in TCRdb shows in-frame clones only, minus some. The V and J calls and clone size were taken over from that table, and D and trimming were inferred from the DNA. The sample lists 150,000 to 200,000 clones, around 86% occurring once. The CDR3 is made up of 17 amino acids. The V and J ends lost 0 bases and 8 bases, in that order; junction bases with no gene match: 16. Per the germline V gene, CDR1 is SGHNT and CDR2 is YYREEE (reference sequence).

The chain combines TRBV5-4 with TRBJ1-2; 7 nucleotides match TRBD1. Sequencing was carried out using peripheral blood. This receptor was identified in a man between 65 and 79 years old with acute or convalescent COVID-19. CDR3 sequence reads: CASSLAVTGSLSGGYTF. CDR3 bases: TGTGCCAGCAGCTTGGCCGTGACAGGGTCACTCTCGGGCGGCTACACCTTC.